These 28 T cell receptor beta chains share one sample of origin, sequenced in a study of blood T cell repertoires in COVID-19. Measured with immunoSEQ multiplex PCR; TCRdb has only the in-frame clones, and not every one. Here the sample spans approximately 98,000 clones, about 90% being singletons. The sequenced sample was peripheral blood. The receptors shown here come from a human donor in a cohort sampled during active COVID-19.

V usage is TRBV5-1 and J usage is TRBJ2-7; 7 nucleotides line up with TRBD1. Per germline, CDR1 SGHRS and CDR2 YFSETQ. CDR3 size: 13 residues. The trim removed 0 bases at V and 6 bases at J, leaving 3 bases unmatched. The CDR3 nucleotides read TGCGCCAGCAGCTTGGCTTCAGGGGGCGAGCAGTACTTC. Translation: CASSLASGGEQYF.

The sample holds one count of this clone. The CDR3 DNA reads TGTGCCAGCAGCTTAGACGACAGTAACTATGGCTACACCTTC. It is translated as CASSLDDSNYGYTF. The genes are TRBV11-2 and TRBJ1-2; D may be TRBD1 (5 bases). V lost 0 bases and J 1 base, leaving 6 bases between the germline ends. The germline V gene has CDR1 SGHAT and CDR2 FQNNGV. The CDR3 contains 14 residues.

The genes are TRBV5-1 and TRBJ2-3; 11 nucleotides line up with TRBD2. Trimming at V came to 3 bases and at J to 0 bases, leaving 9 bases not matched to a gene. Germline V CDR1 and CDR2: SGHRS, YFSETQ. The CDR3 contains 18 residues. The CDR3 here is CASSWAASGGRSTDTQYF. The CDR3, as DNA: TGCGCCAGCAGCTGGGCGGCTAGCGGGGGGCGGAGCACAGATACGCAGTATTTT. Drawing the rest from reference TRBV5-1 and TRBJ2-3, the complete variable domain is KAGVTQTPRYLIKTRGQQVTLSCSPISGHRSVSWYQQTPGQGLQFLFEYFSETQRNKGNFPGRFSGRQFSNSRSEMNVSTLELGDSALYLCASSWAASGGRSTDTQYFGPGTRLTVL.

V gene TRBV9 combines with J gene TRBJ2-3; possible D gene TRBD1, 5 bases. Trimming stripped 0 bases from V and 2 bases from J, with 22 bases between. Germline assignment: CDR1 SGDLS and CDR2 YYNGEE. There are 19 residues in the CDR3. The CDR3 reads CASSVEALLGLQITDTQYF. CDR3 nucleotides: TGTGCCAGCAGCGTAGAGGCGCTCTTGGGGCTACAGATCACAGATACGCAGTATTTT. Complete variable domain (other parts from reference TRBV9 and TRBJ2-3): DSGVTQTPKHLITATGQRVTLRCSPRSGDLSVYWYQQSLDQGLQFLIQYYNGEERAKGNILERFSAQQFPDLHSELNLSSLELGDSALYFCASSVEALLGLQITDTQYFGPGTRLTVL.

The V gene is TRBV6-5, the J gene TRBJ2-3; 7 bases fit TRBD2. The V gene end was trimmed by 3 bases and the J gene end by 9 bases; junction bases not matched to a gene: 6. The germline CDR1 and CDR2 sequences are MNHEY and SVGAGI. The CDR3 extends over 13 amino acids. The CDR3 is CASSYKTGGTQYF. Here the CDR3 DNA reads TGTGCCAGCAGTTATAAGACCGGGGGGACGCAGTATTTT.

This chain links TRBV6-1 with TRBJ1-1, with 7 bases fitting TRBD1. The CDR3 covers 17 residues. V lost 1 base to trimming and J lost 4 bases; unmatched junction nucleotides: 12. The V gene's germline CDR1 is MNHNS and CDR2 SASEGT. The CDR3, as DNA: TGTGCCAGCAGTGAAGAGGTCACAGGGGTAGAGGGCACTGAAGCTTTCTTT. Its protein product is CASSEEVTGVEGTEAFF.

The chain joins TRBV29-1 to TRBJ1-1; TRBD1 matches 8 bases. V lost 7 bases, J lost 3 bases, and 7 bases stayed unmatched. Germline V gene data show CDR1 as SQVTM and CDR2 as ANQGSEA. This CDR3 has 13 residues. The CDR3 is CSGNRGSYTEAFF. CDR3 sequence (DNA): TGCAGCGGCAACAGGGGGAGTTACACTGAAGCTTTCTTT.

The genes are TRBV9 and TRBJ2-3; the D gene is possibly TRBD1 (6 bases). This CDR3 region has 13 residues. V was pared by 6 bases and J by 5 bases, with 13 bases between. Looked up from germline, CDR1 is SGDLS and CDR2 is YYNGEE. DNA of the CDR3: TGTGCCAGCATGGGGGCAATCGGAGATACGCAGTATTTT. Protein: CASMGAIGDTQYF.

The rearrangement links TRBV6-2 or TRBV6-3 to TRBJ1-6; 10 nucleotides agree with TRBD1. Germline assignment: CDR1 MNHEY and CDR2 SVGEGT. With 6 bases clipped from V and 10 bases from J, the junction kept 9 bases outside the gene matches. The CDR3 consists of 15 residues. The CDR3 nucleotides are TGTGCCAGCAGCAACCGGGACAGGGGTATCTCACCCCTCCACTTT. Amino acids: CASSNRDRGISPLHF.

This sequence joins TRBV5-1 and TRBJ2-7; D gene ambiguous. Trimming removed 7 bases from V and 0 bases from J, with 17 bases in between. This CDR3 contains 15 residues. The germline V gene encodes CDR1 SGHRS and CDR2 YFSETQ. CDR3 in amino acids: CASRPQATPSYEQYF. The CDR3 nucleotides read TGCGCCAGCCGCCCGCAGGCGACGCCCTCCTACGAGCAGTACTTC.

The chain is built from TRBV6-5 and TRBJ2-2, with TRBD1 as a possible D gene (6 bases). The CDR3 loop spans 14 amino acids. V was pared by 2 bases and J by 4 bases, with 8 bases between. CDR1 and CDR2 (germline): MNHEY, SVGAGI. CDR3 coding DNA: TGTGCCAGCAGTTACAGGGGGTCCACCGGGGAGCTGTTTTTT. Encoded protein: CASSYRGSTGELFF.

The genes are TRBV4-2 and TRBJ1-3, with TRBD1 identical over 10 bases. The CDR3 totals 18 residues. V shed 4 bases, J shed 0 bases, and the junction held 9 bases outside the gene matches. Germline values: CDR1 LGHNA, CDR2 YNFKEQ. The CDR3 bases are TGTGCCAGCAGCCCCCCAGGGACAGGGGTGAGCTCTGGAAACACCATATATTTT. Amino acid sequence: CASSPPGTGVSSGNTIYF.

The chain recombines TRBV4-1 with TRBJ1-3; unclear D gene. The last part of the DNA fits TRBJ2-2 better; the J call may be wrong. This CDR3 spans 11 amino acids. CDR1 and CDR2 from the germline V gene are MGHRA and YSYEKL. The DNA for the CDR3 is TGCGCCAGCAGCCAGAACGGGGAGCTGTTTTTT. Translating it yields CASSQNGELFF.

This clone was seen a handful of times. The J gene is TRBJ1-3, the V gene TRBV6-5; D is unclear. V was clipped by 0 bases and J by 3 bases, with 6 bases between them. The CDR3 is 14 amino acids. Germline V gene data show CDR1 as MNHEY and CDR2 as SVGAGI. The CDR3 sequence is CASSYSYGGNTIYF. CDR3 nucleotides: TGTGCCAGCAGTTACTCGTACGGTGGAAACACCATATATTTT.

The chain links TRBV6-5 to TRBJ2-7, with D uncertain. CDR1 MNHEY and CDR2 SVGAGI come from the germline V gene. This CDR3 comprises 14 residues. Trimming stripped 2 bases from V and 0 bases from J, with 8 bases between. CDR3 residues: CASSYLRSSYEQYF. CDR3 DNA: TGTGCCAGCAGTTACCTGCGGTCCTCCTACGAGCAGTACTTC.

This chain links TRBV19 with TRBJ1-2, with 11 bases lining up with TRBD1. J was trimmed by 5 bases and V by 5 bases; bases with no gene match: 7. Germline V lookup: CDR1 LNHDA, CDR2 SQIVND (reference sequence). The CDR3 length is 15 residues. The CDR3 DNA reads as TGTGCCAGTAGTCCGAAGGGGACAGGGGGATATGGCTACACCTTC. Translated, it gives CASSPKGTGGYGYTF. The whole variable domain, remainder taken from reference TRBV19 and TRBJ1-2, is DGGITQSPKYLFRKEGQNVTLSCEQNLNHDAMYWYRQDPGQGLRLIYYSQIVNDFQKGDIAEGYSVSREKKESFPLTVTSAQKNPTAFYLCASSPKGTGGYGYTFGSGTRLTVV.

This chain links TRBV28 with TRBJ2-3; 7 bases match TRBD1. Germline CDR1 reads MDHEN; CDR2 reads SYDVKM. V dropped 5 bases and J dropped 0; count of bases not matched to a gene: 2. This CDR3 contains 14 residues. CDR3 DNA: TGTGCCAGCAGTCCGGGACAGAGCACAGATACGCAGTATTTT. This sequence encodes CASSPGQSTDTQYF.

This clone was found once. This rearrangement joins TRBV5-1 to TRBJ2-7; 7 nucleotides align to TRBD1. The CDR3 runs to 17 residues. Germline-derived CDR1 and CDR2 are SGHRS and YFSETQ. V was clipped by 0 bases and J by 1 base; unmatched bases: 10. The CDR3 loop reads CASSLESLRDRSYEQYF. The CDR3 DNA is TGCGCCAGCAGCTTGGAGAGCCTCCGGGACAGATCCTACGAGCAGTACTTC.

Only one count was recorded for this clone. The chain recombines TRBV2 with TRBJ2-1; D might be TRBD2 (5 bases). V was pared by 6 bases and J by 14 bases, with 17 bases between. Germline CDR1 reads SNHLY; CDR2 reads FYNNEI. The CDR3 runs to 12 residues. The CDR3 region is CASRPGQSGEFF. The CDR3 coding sequence is TGTGCCAGCAGACCCGGCCAGTCCGGGGAGTTCTTC.

The chain is built from TRBV10-3 and TRBJ1-6; D possibly corresponds to TRBD1 (6 bases). Germline loops: CDR1 ENHRY, CDR2 SYGVKD. Trimming took off 7 bases at V and 6 bases at J, with 10 bases between the two ends. The CDR3 length is 13 residues. CDR3 coding DNA: TGTGCCATCAAGGCACAGGGTAATTCACCCCTCCACTTT. Translated, it gives CAIKAQGNSPLHF.

Note on this clone: The same CDR3 is also encoded by other DNA sequences in this sample. The V call is TRBV12-5, the J call TRBJ2-7; 9 nucleotides align to TRBD1. This CDR3 is 14 amino acids long. J lost 4 bases, V lost 5 bases, and 6 bases had no gene match. The germline V gene encodes CDR1 LGHNT and CDR2 FRNRAP. The CDR3 loop reads CASGSGTGRYEQYF. The DNA for the CDR3 is TGTGCTAGTGGTAGCGGGACAGGGAGGTACGAGCAGTACTTC.

The V and J genes are TRBV28 and TRBJ1-1, with D perhaps TRBD1 (6 bases). Germline-derived CDR1 and CDR2 are MDHEN and SYDVKM. V dropped 11 bases and J dropped 0 bases, with 13 bases sitting between them. The CDR3 runs 13 residues. This CDR3 is CAGSTGLNTEAFF. CDR3 DNA sequence: TGTGCCGGGTCTACAGGGTTGAACACTGAAGCTTTCTTT.

V usage is TRBV3-1 (or the pseudogene TRBV3-2) and J usage is TRBJ2-4; no clear D gene. The CDR3 sequence is 13 residues long. V dropped 0 bases and J dropped 8 bases, with 8 bases sitting between them. Germline loops: CDR1 LGHDT, CDR2 YNNKEL (reference sequence). The CDR3 loop reads CASSQEGTDIQYF. In DNA, the CDR3 is TGTGCCAGCAGCCAAGAGGGCACGGACATTCAGTACTTC.

CDR3 DNA: TGCGCCAGCAGCTTGGAAACAGGAAAACTGTTTTTT. Its protein is CASSLETGKLFF. The chain employs TRBV5-1 and TRBJ1-4; TRBD1 might be the D (5 bases). Germline loops: CDR1 SGHRS, CDR2 YFSETQ. Trimming pared 0 bases from V and 10 bases from J, leaving 7 bases between. There are 12 residues in the CDR3. Full variable domain (outside the CDR3, taken from reference TRBV5-1 and TRBJ1-4): KAGVTQTPRYLIKTRGQQVTLSCSPISGHRSVSWYQQTPGQGLQFLFEYFSETQRNKGNFPGRFSGRQFSNSRSEMNVSTLELGDSALYLCASSLETGKLFFGSGTQLSVL.

This sequence joins TRBV10-1 and TRBJ1-1; tentative D call: TRBD1 (5 bases). V lost 3 bases and J lost 0, with 11 bases in between. Germline loops: CDR1 WNHNN, CDR2 SYGVQD (reference sequence). CDR3 length: 15 amino acids. This CDR3 is CASSEGRGMNTEAFF. In DNA, the CDR3 is TGCGCCAGCAGTGAAGGTAGGGGCATGAACACTGAAGCTTTCTTT.

The chain has TRBV5-6 and TRBJ2-1, with TRBD2 matching 7 bases. The CDR3 has 14 residues. Germline V gene sequence: CDR1 SGHDT, CDR2 YYEEEE. J gave up 7 bases and V 2 bases, and 6 bases lay outside the gene matches. CDR3 amino acids: CASSFGGAGNEQFF. DNA of the CDR3: TGTGCCAGCAGCTTTGGCGGAGCGGGAAATGAGCAGTTCTTC. Full variable domain (remainder filled in from reference TRBV5-6 and TRBJ2-1): DAGVTQSPTHLIKTRGQQVTLRCSPKSGHDTVSWYQQALGQGPQFIFQYYEEEERQRGNFPDRFSGHQFPNYSSELNVNALLLGDSALYLCASSFGGAGNEQFFGPGTRLTVL.

This clone was observed a single time. V and J are TRBV29-1 and TRBJ1-1; D is perhaps TRBD1 (6 bases). The CDR3 sequence is 12 residues long. Germline V CDR1 and CDR2: SQVTM, ANQGSEA. The germline V and J ends were trimmed by 6 bases and 1 base, with 9 bases remaining between them. CDR3 in amino acids: CSVRTENTEAFF. The CDR3 DNA follows: TGCAGCGTGAGGACAGAGAACACTGAAGCTTTCTTT. Supplemented by reference TRBV29-1 and TRBJ1-1, the full variable domain reads SAVISQKPSRDICQRGTSLTIQCQVDSQVTMMFWYRQQPGQSLTLIATANQGSEATYESGFVIDKFPISRPNLTFSTLTVSNMSPEDSSIYLCSVRTENTEAFFGQGTRLTVV.

The CDR3 here is CASSGGQVSYNEQFF. The CDR3 nucleotides read TGTGCCAGCAGTGGTGGACAAGTCTCCTACAATGAGCAGTTCTTC. The chain uses TRBV2 and TRBJ2-1; D might be TRBD1 (5 bases). This CDR3 has 15 amino acids. CDR1 is SNHLY and CDR2 is FYNNEI in the germline V gene. Trimming removed 4 bases at V and 0 bases at J, with 10 bases between.